This section outlines one T cell receptor beta chain sequence together with its context. Its antigen is still unknown. No clone much larger than this one lies a single base away; base qualities are absent. Other DNA sequences in the sample encode the same CDR3. The protocol used for the library was the immunoSEQ multiplex PCR assay. The multiplex PCR relied on a mix of 60 forward primers for TCR Vbeta segments and 13 reverse primers for TCR Jbeta segments. The CDR3 region of rearranged TCR beta genes was amplified from genomic DNA with a multiplex PCR assay. On the Illumina HiSeq System, the amplified TCR beta libraries were sequenced as 87-base-pair reads. The paper's processing steps were these. A later analysis tallied tens of millions of unique TCR beta chains across the 650 to 750 repertoires, and about 10 million of those chains were shared by two or more donors. A nearest-neighbor algorithm error-corrected the raw reads and collapsed the reads into unique sequences, merging closely related sequences to remove PCR and sequencing errors. To assign V, D and J gene segments, CDR3 sequences were aligned to IMGT reference sequences. For a sequence to be retained, a match of at least six nucleotides was required to both a V gene segment and a J gene segment. A rearrangement was called productive if the CDR3 had no stop codons and remained in frame with V and J, and every other rearrangement was called non-productive. Following IMGT convention, CDR3 was defined as the stretch from the second conserved V-encoded cysteine up to the conserved J-encoded phenylalanine. Sequences without an unambiguous match to a single V gene segment were excluded from the earlier analysis of over 500 of the donors. In an earlier analysis of several hundred of the donors, a V segment was called functional when productive rearrangements were above 56.7%, and segregating when the standard deviation between donors exceeded 5%. A statistical classification framework was built for diagnosing cytomegalovirus status from the catalog of TCR beta chain sequences. V and J gene assignment, in a later analysis, came from comparing TCR nucleotide sequences with IMGT/GENE-DB human TR gene sequences. In a later analysis, CDR3 sequences and most-parsimonious VDJ recombination scenarios were assigned using the TCRdist pipeline. A later analysis defined each TCR beta chain by its CDR3 amino acid sequence plus V-gene family, and excluded reads lacking a unique V-gene family. A later analysis removed several hundred highly shared, low-generation-probability nucleotide sequences to deal with suspected cross-contamination and a sequencing artifact. A later analysis calculated a clonal expansion index for each public chain from normalized within-repertoire ranks of inferred template counts. In a later analysis, generation probabilities were computed with a VDJ recombination model fitted to out-of-frame rearrangements, and the resulting probabilities were checked against IGoR. In a later analysis, TCR-TCR, TCR-HLA and TCR-CMV co-occurrence was scored with hypergeometric tests, and a repertoire-size bias correction was applied to TCR pairs. False discovery rates were estimated in a later analysis by permuting HLA or CMV assignments 20 times. In a later analysis, co-occurring TCRs were grouped using DBSCAN, and TCRdist sequence similarity was added for clustering within HLA-allele-positive subsets. Repertoires with fewer than 30,000 or more than 120,000 public chains were left out of co-occurrence clustering, as were five repertoires with anomalous nucleotide sharing. Entries here come from immuneACCESS through TCRdb and include only in-frame sequences with V and J called. Some clones fail to appear in such tables; in the studies checked, an unresolved V gene covers under half of the shortfall, and the cause of the remainder is unknown. For V, J and clone size, that table is used; D and trimming come from the DNA. This sample is represented by about 200,000 clones; approximately 70% of them were singletons. About 2.5% of the sample belongs to the ten largest clones.

As encoded in the germline V gene, CDR1 is SGHRS while CDR2 is YFSETQ. V loses 0 bases, J loses 4 bases, and the germline ends lie 5 bases apart. From the cysteine through the phenylalanine, the CDR3 covers 13 amino acids. CDR3 DNA only is kept here, 39 bases in frame from base 1. This entry comes from a study of cytomegalovirus exposure and HLA in healthy donors (dated by TCRdb to about 2017). Looking at the study overall: An earlier analysis of several hundred of the donors reported roughly 300 Gb of sequence data and 117 million unique TCR beta sequences obtained from some 200 million T cells. To study patterns of TCR occurrence, a later analysis re-analyzed previously published TCR beta repertoires from several hundred donors and added high-resolution HLA genotyping. A handful of DR-DQ haplotypes were handled as single units for association and clustering because linkage in the cohort was strong. On average, over 200,000 unique TCR beta nucleotide sequences were sequenced per donor among roughly 430 genotyped donors of the cohort, with about 17% of those sequences being non-productive. Class I and class II HLA loci were covered by the typing at four-digit resolution. An early release that covered around 590 HLA-typed donors contained approximately 300 gigabases of sequencing data and about 93 million unique TCR sequences. Donor age, sex, ethnicity and CMV serostatus were compiled together with the repertoire data. Besides the first cohort of roughly 640 subjects, a separate validation cohort made up of roughly 120 different subjects was used. The study used immunosequencing to profile the T cell repertoires of more than 650 subjects and linked those repertoires to cytomegalovirus serostatus. To decide whether each TCR beta V gene segment behaved as functional or pseudogenic, an earlier analysis of over 500 of the donors relied on high-throughput TCR beta sequencing. All discovery cohort repertoires had been generated using a single sequencing platform. The number of typed donors differed by locus: roughly 620-630 for A, B, C, DRB1 and DQB1; some 500 for DQA1; roughly 600 for DPA1; and 400 to 480 for DPB1. Of the roughly 410 genotyped donors, 81% were placed in the genetic ancestry cluster associated with self-reported Caucasian donors. Rather than using new phenotypic data, the later analysis identified candidate immune exposures from TCR beta sequences and from how often those sequences occurred across donors. Genome-wide SNP genotypes for about three fifths of the 666 donors were used in a later genetic analysis, which treated that subset as a discovery cohort. The study aimed to test whether signatures of past pathogen exposure could be identified by cataloging public T cell receptors. To predict cytomegalovirus infection status, the study brought together high-throughput TCR immunosequencing, statistical association of individual TCRs with disease status, and machine learning.

In total, approximately 610 healthy bone marrow donors made up the cohort. At the time of sampling, every cohort member was nominally healthy, though immune exposures that went unrecorded were likely present. The donor tested CMV seropositive and was one of the 289 seropositive cohort members. A peripheral blood sample was collected from each donor, and TCR beta sequencing was performed on peripheral blood mononuclear cells. Genomic DNA was extracted from the blood cell samples with the Qiagen DNeasy Blood Extraction Kit. Broad study findings and their caveats: According to the authors, the approach could potentially be generalized to other disease states and immunological phenotypes. Linkage disequilibrium might explain the correlated functional status among segregating V segments, but an unknown experimental factor could not be ruled out. A further reported finding was that TCR beta sequences accurately predicted the HLA-A and HLA-B alleles for most subjects in the first cohort. Roughly uniform sequencing depth across donors was assumed in presence/absence analyses, although this assumption may not hold. In the study, 150 to 200 TCR beta chains were listed as associated with cytomegalovirus. In an earlier analysis of about 540 of the donors, most TCR beta V segments were observed in productive rearrangements about 87% or about 30% of the time, broadly matching IMGT annotations. In vitro tests confirmed that a few of the cytomegalovirus-associated TCR beta chains recognize cytomegalovirus antigens. The earlier analysis of approximately 560 of the donors excluded roughly 17 rarely observed V segments, including chromosome 9 orphons, because counts were too low. In a later genetic analysis, a missense DCLRE1C variant was associated with V-gene and J-gene trimming of TCR beta chains, and the association was replicated in an independent cohort. Because the 87-base-pair reads could not distinguish some IMGT-functional V segments, including TRBV6-2 and TRBV6-3, those segments were excluded. In a later analysis, HLA-associated TCR beta chains were found to be more clonally expanded and to have lower generation probabilities than equally common non-associated chains. According to a later analysis, parvovirus B19, influenza, CMV and Epstein-Barr virus appeared linked to several top co-occurrence clusters. In a later analysis, most CMV-associated TCR beta chains were found to appear HLA-restricted, with HLA associations seemingly driven largely by CMV exposure. In a later analysis, the rate of TCR association differed among HLA loci, with DRB1 alleles having the most associated TCRs and HLA-C alleles having the fewest. While some public TCRs were present in many individuals, most TCR sequences turned up only very rarely across donors. At a false discovery rate of 0.05, a later analysis linked fewer than 20,000 TCR beta sequences to specific HLA alleles. According to a later genetic analysis, donors in an Asian-associated ancestry cluster had fewer N-insertions in productive TCRs than the approximately 650-donor mean. HLA typing was unavailable for some donors at each locus, so association tests used only the typed subset. For the cohort, immune exposure information was limited to CMV serostatus. The sequencing pipeline was judged likely to have produced a cluster of highly shared sequence variants as a technical artifact. Strong co-occurrence of HLA alleles, especially DR and DQ, made assigning TCR associations to individual alleles difficult. The cohort was sequenced for TCR beta chains only, and without alpha or paired-chain data the features that could be detected were limited. In both the original and validation cohorts, the classifier was reported to diagnose cytomegalovirus status with high specificity and sensitivity.

Sequences were obtained from PBMCs. In this chain, TRBV5-1 is recombined with TRBJ2-1; the D gene is unclear. This receptor was obtained from a man aged 40-49 years in good health and CMV-seropositive. DNA sequence: TGCGCCAGCAGCTTGGACAGTTACAATGAGCAGTTCTTC. This encodes CASSLDSYNEQFF.